This T cell receptor beta chain is from a study of blood T cell repertoires in COVID-19. At the level of the study: There were acute and convalescent COVID-19 samples, and they came from the United States, Italy and Spain.

Living in about two dozen US areas, the participants were between roughly 18 and 90 years of age. Assignment of participants to cohorts was predicated upon participant-reported clinical history. Two negative PCRs, clearance, or symptom resolution characterized the recovered Cohort 3 donors. The data were produced by immunoSEQ multiplex PCR, yet TCRdb's version contains in-frame clones alone and is incomplete. Of around 380,000 clones in the sample, around 87% were seen once. Germline V gives CDR1 LNHNV, CDR2 YYDKDF (reference sequence). The CDR3 length is 12 residues. Between the trimmed V and J ends, which lost 0 bases and 5 bases, there was a span of 4 bases.

This chain links TRBV15 with TRBJ2-5; no clear D. Sequences were obtained from PBMCs or T cells enriched from blood (not recorded which). The TCR was taken from a man in his thirties or forties who had recovered from COVID-19. The CDR3 loop reads CATSRDLETQYF. In nucleotides, the CDR3 is TGTGCCACCAGCAGAGATCTGGAGACCCAGTACTTC.